Presented here are 27 T cell receptor beta chains from one specimen sequenced in a study of blood T cell repertoires in COVID-19. Generated by immunoSEQ multiplex PCR, the TCRdb table keeps only in-frame clones and is missing some. The sample yields some 57,000 clones, 85% seen once. Input material: peripheral blood. The receptor source for this set is a human donor in a cohort sampled during active COVID-19.

A single count supports this clone. This chain joins TRBV9 and TRBJ2-1; possibly TRBD2 for D (6 bases). From germline, CDR1 is SGDLS and CDR2 YYNGEE. V lost 3 bases and J lost 2, with 12 bases in between. The CDR3 sequence is 15 residues long. The CDR3: CASSEGGGAYNEQFF. The CDR3 DNA reads as TGTGCCAGCAGCGAGGGAGGCGGAGCCTACAATGAGCAGTTCTTC.

This clone was counted between two and nine times. The CDR3 loop is CASSLVNTDTQYF. CDR3 nucleotides: TGTGCCAGCAGTTTAGTCAACACAGATACGCAGTATTTT. This rearrangement joins TRBV27 to TRBJ2-3, with D unclear. CDR1 and CDR2 from the germline V gene are MNHEY and SMNVEV (reference sequence). This CDR3 comprises 13 residues. Deletions cut 2 bases from V and 2 bases from J, with 5 bases between.

The gene calls are TRBV21-1 and TRBJ2-6; TRBD1, the table's D call, lacks a check against the DNA. TRBV21-1 is a pseudogene segment. This CDR3 is built from 18 residues. CDR3 DNA: TGTGCCAGCAGCGCCTTCGACAGGATTGATTCTGGGGCCAACGTCCTGACTTTC. Translation gives CASSAFDRIDSGANVLTF.

The J gene is TRBJ2-7, the V gene TRBV6-5; possible D gene TRBD1, 6 bases. The CDR3 has 15 amino acids. V lost 7 bases and J 4 bases, leaving 20 bases between the germline ends. Per germline, CDR1 MNHEY and CDR2 SVGAGI. Written as DNA, the CDR3 is TGTGCCAGCACTAAGATTTGGACAGATACTTACGAGCAGTACTTC. Its protein is CASTKIWTDTYEQYF.

This chain joins TRBV5-4 and TRBJ1-5, with 7 bases that match TRBD1. The junction had 9 bases not matched to a gene; V was cut back by 4 bases and J by 5 bases. The CDR3 contains 15 residues. Looked up from germline, CDR1 is SGHNT and CDR2 is YYREEE (reference sequence). The CDR3 region has the DNA TGTGCCAGCAGCCCTGGGACAGAGTCTCATCAGCCCCAGCATTTT. This translates into CASSPGTESHQPQHF.

This chain links TRBV18 with TRBJ1-6; possibly TRBD1 for D (5 bases). Trimming removed 5 bases from V and 7 bases from J, with 15 bases in between. This CDR3 spans 15 amino acids. Germline CDR1 KGHSH, CDR2 LQKENI. CDR3 in amino acids: CASSNGQGENSPLHF. The CDR3 region has the DNA TGTGCCAGCTCAAATGGGCAGGGCGAAAATTCACCCCTCCACTTT.

V gene TRBV24-1 combines with J gene TRBJ2-6; unclear D gene. CDR3 length: 13 amino acids. With 7 bases removed from V and 4 bases from J, the gap between germline ends came to 7 bases. Germline CDR1 KGHDR, CDR2 SFDVKD. The CDR3 is CATSLAGANVLTF. The CDR3 DNA is TGTGCCACCAGCCTGGCCGGGGCCAACGTCCTGACTTTC.

This clone was seen a handful of times. CDR3 in amino acids: CASSQEDSSSYNEQFF. The CDR3 region has the DNA TGCGCCAGCAGCCAAGAAGACTCGAGCTCCTACAATGAGCAGTTCTTC. This sequence joins TRBV4-3 and TRBJ2-1; D is ambiguous. The CDR3 has 16 amino acids. Trimming removed 0 bases from V and 0 bases from J, with 9 bases in between. In germline, CDR1 is LGHNA, CDR2 YSLEER.

This chain connects TRBV4-1 to TRBJ2-7; 8 bases agree with TRBD1. CDR3 length: 13 amino acids. V trimming: 4 bases; J trimming: 5 bases; junction bases outside the gene matches: 4. Germline V gene data show CDR1 as MGHRA and CDR2 as YSYEKL. The CDR3 DNA follows: TGCGCCAGCAGCCGGACAGGGTGGGACGAGCAGTACTTC. It specifies CASSRTGWDEQYF.

This clone has only a few counts. CDR3 nucleotide sequence: TGTGCCAGCTCACCACCGAACCGGGATGGTACGCAGTATTTT. Translation: CASSPPNRDGTQYF. The J gene is TRBJ2-3, the V gene TRBV18; the D gene is possibly TRBD2 (5 bases). This CDR3 comprises 14 residues. V dropped 0 bases and J dropped 8 bases, with 12 bases sitting between them. Germline V gene data show CDR1 as KGHSH and CDR2 as LQKENI.

The CDR3 region has the DNA TGTGCCACCGCAGGGACTAGCGGGAGCAATGAGCAGTTCTTC. Protein: CATAGTSGSNEQFF. This rearrangement joins TRBV24-1 to TRBJ2-1; 14 positions match TRBD2. This CDR3 comprises 14 residues. V trimming: 9 bases; J trimming: 6 bases; junction bases outside the gene matches: 3. Germline V lookup: CDR1 KGHDR, CDR2 SFDVKD.

In this sample, this clone is medium-sized. The rearrangement joins TRBV27 to TRBJ1-1; tentatively, D is TRBD1 (5 bases). Germline V gene data show CDR1 as MNHEY and CDR2 as SMNVEV (reference sequence). The V end lost 2 bases, the J end lost 2 bases, and 12 bases lay between the germline ends. The CDR3 extends over 15 amino acids. Written as DNA, the CDR3 is TGTGCCAGCAGTTTAAGGGGAAGGGGAAACACTGAAGCTTTCTTT. Translated, it gives CASSLRGRGNTEAFF.

The V and J genes are TRBV19 and TRBJ1-5; a possible D gene is TRBD1 (6 bases). The CDR3 covers 14 residues. The germline gives CDR1 LNHDA, CDR2 SQIVND (reference sequence). V was trimmed by 6 bases and J by 2 bases, leaving 11 bases between them. The CDR3 DNA sequence: TGTGCCAGTAGCCCCAGGGGTGGCAATCAGCCCCAGCATTTT. Translation gives CASSPRGGNQPQHF.

The chain combines TRBV7-9 with TRBJ1-6, with 8 bases fitting TRBD1. The J segment lost 9 bases and the V segment lost 4 bases, leaving 8 bases of the junction unmatched. CDR3 length: 15 amino acids. Looked up from germline, CDR1 is SEHNR and CDR2 is FQNEAQ (reference sequence). The CDR3, as DNA: TGTGCCAGCAGCTCACCGGGACAGGCGGGTTCACCCCTCCACTTT. Residues: CASSSPGQAGSPLHF.

A single count supports this clone. The chain joins TRBV21-1 to TRBJ1-1; TRBD1, the table's D call, was not compared with the DNA. TRBV21-1 is a documented pseudogene. The CDR3 is made up of 15 amino acids. The CDR3 reads CASSKVQGPNTEAFF. The CDR3 nucleotides are TGTGCCAGCAGCAAAGTACAGGGTCCGAACACTGAGGCTTTCTTT.

The chain couples TRBV7-6 to TRBJ2-7, with unresolved D. The CDR3 contains 13 residues. Per germline, CDR1 SGHVS and CDR2 FNYEAQ. Trimming stripped 2 bases from V and 5 bases from J, with 10 bases between. The CDR3 DNA sequence: TGTGCCAGCAGCTTATATCTGTCCCACGAGCAGTACTTC. Protein product: CASSLYLSHEQYF.

The chain recombines TRBV5-1 with TRBJ2-1, with TRBD1 identical over 8 bases. CDR1 and CDR2 (germline): SGHRS, YFSETQ. The CDR3 consists of 14 residues. V was pared by 4 bases and J by 3 bases, with 3 bases of the junction left unmatched. In nucleotides, the CDR3 is TGCGCCAGCAGCGGACAGGGAGGCTACAATGAGCAGTTCTTC. This translates into CASSGQGGYNEQFF.

This sequence joins TRBV2 and TRBJ2-7; TRBD1 agrees at 7 bases. This CDR3 is 13 amino acids long. V dropped 8 bases and J dropped 7; count of bases not matched to a gene: 11. Germline CDR1 and CDR2: SNHLY and FYNNEI. The CDR3 sequence is CASGDSTFGEQYF. The CDR3 DNA is TGTGCCAGCGGGGACAGCACCTTCGGGGAGCAGTACTTC.

This chain connects TRBV7-9 to TRBJ1-2; no clear D gene. V was clipped by 5 bases and J by 4 bases, with 17 bases between them. The V gene's germline CDR1 is SEHNR and CDR2 FQNEAQ (reference sequence). This CDR3 spans 15 amino acids. DNA for the CDR3: TGTGCCAGCAGCCCGCCGGGCGGGAGAGGCTATGGCTACACCTTC. This translates into CASSPPGGRGYGYTF.

This clone was seen a few times. J is TRBJ1-3 and V is TRBV14, with a weak D call TRBD1 (6 bases). The V end was cut by 1 base, the J end by 0 bases, with 10 bases between. Germline V gene sequence: CDR1 SGHDN, CDR2 FVKESK. The CDR3 covers 16 residues. In DNA, the CDR3 is TGTGCCAGCAGCCAAGGAGGGGGAAACTCTGGAAACACCATATATTTT. Translation gives CASSQGGGNSGNTIYF.

CDR3 nucleotide sequence: TGTGCCAGCAGCCCTCAGGCAGGGATGAGGGAAAAACTGTTTTTT. Translated: CASSPQAGMREKLFF. The chain couples TRBV28 to TRBJ1-4, with a tentative D call TRBD1 (5 bases). Between the trimmed V and J ends, which lost 6 bases and 8 bases, there was a span of 19 bases. Germline CDR1 and CDR2: MDHEN and SYDVKM. There are 15 residues in the CDR3.

The rearrangement joins TRBV2 to TRBJ2-7; 10 nucleotides match TRBD1. In germline, CDR1 is SNHLY, CDR2 FYNNEI. The CDR3 is made up of 17 amino acids. J was trimmed by 6 bases and V by 5 bases; bases with no gene match: 16. CDR3 bases: TGTGCCAGCAGTCGCCTTTGGGTTCGGACAGGGGGAGGCGAGCAGTACTTC. It translates to CASSRLWVRTGGGEQYF.

The V gene is TRBV5-1, the J gene TRBJ1-4; D is possibly TRBD1 (6 bases). The length of the CDR3 is 14 residues. Germline CDR1 and CDR2: SGHRS and YFSETQ. Trimming removed 4 bases from V and 7 bases from J, with 14 bases in between. Here the CDR3 DNA reads TGCGCCAGCAGCCCTAAAGGGGGGGGTGAAAAACTGTTTTTT. Translated, it gives CASSPKGGGEKLFF.

This clone is a singleton in its sample. The rearrangement links TRBV3-1 (or the pseudogene TRBV3-2) to TRBJ2-7; 7 nucleotides align to TRBD2. Trimming at V came to 5 bases and at J to 2 bases, leaving 12 bases not matched to a gene. Germline V gene sequence: CDR1 LGHDT, CDR2 YNNKEL (reference sequence). CDR3 size: 16 residues. CDR3 coding DNA: TGTGCCAGCAGCACGGGGGGTTCGCTAAATGCCTACGAGCAGTACTTC. As protein: CASSTGGSLNAYEQYF.

Comments on this clone: In the same sample, other DNA sequences code for this CDR3. The V and J genes are TRBV20-1 and TRBJ2-7; D gene unclear. The CDR3 length is 11 residues. V was cut by 2 bases and J by 1 base, with 3 bases left in between. Per the germline V gene, CDR1 is DFQATT and CDR2 is SNEGSKA (reference sequence). This CDR3 reads CSARQSYEQYF. The CDR3 nucleotides read TGCAGTGCTAGACAATCCTACGAGCAGTACTTC.

The V call is TRBV10-2, the J call TRBJ2-2; 15 bases are a match to TRBD2. Losses at the gene ends were 6 bases for V and 4 bases for J; bases not matched to a gene: 6. Per the germline V gene, CDR1 is WSHSY and CDR2 is SAAADI. The CDR3 consists of 17 residues. The CDR3 reads CASRGLAGGLSTGELFF. CDR3 DNA: TGCGCCAGCAGGGGACTAGCGGGAGGTCTGAGCACCGGGGAGCTGTTTTTT.

The chain links TRBV25-1 to TRBJ2-5, with 9 bases that match TRBD2. This CDR3 is 17 amino acids long. Germline V gives CDR1 MGHDK, CDR2 SYGVNS. The trim removed 1 base at V and 4 bases at J, leaving 10 bases unmatched. The CDR3 region is CASSELRLAEGRETQYF. The CDR3 DNA is TGTGCCAGCAGTGAATTGCGACTAGCGGAGGGGAGAGAGACCCAGTACTTC. Full variable domain (outside the CDR3, taken from reference TRBV25-1 and TRBJ2-5): EADIYQTPRYLVIGTGKKITLECSQTMGHDKMYWYQQDPGMELHLIHYSYGVNSTEKGDLSSESTVSRIRTEHFPLTLESARPSHTSQYLCASSELRLAEGRETQYFGPGTRLLVL.